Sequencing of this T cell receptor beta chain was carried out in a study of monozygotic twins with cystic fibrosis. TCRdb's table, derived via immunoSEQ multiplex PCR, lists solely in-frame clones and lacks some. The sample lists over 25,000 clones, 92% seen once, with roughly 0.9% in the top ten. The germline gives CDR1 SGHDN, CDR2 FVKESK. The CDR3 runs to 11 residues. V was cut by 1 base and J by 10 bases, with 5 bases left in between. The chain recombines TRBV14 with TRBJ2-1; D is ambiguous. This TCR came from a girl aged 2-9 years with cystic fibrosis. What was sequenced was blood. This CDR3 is CASSQGEEQFF. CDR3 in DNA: TGTGCCAGCAGCCAAGGAGAGGAGCAGTTCTTC.